These T cell receptor beta chains were read from a single sample in a study of response to subunit inactivated influenza vaccine. From the RT-PCR reads, TCRdb called clonotypes with MiXCR, one entry per CDR3 protein. The data hold about 300,000 distinct CDR3 sequences, with 21% observed a single time. The sequences come from PBMCs from blood, collected about 19 months after vaccination. These receptors came from a man aged 50 to 75 who received an inactivated influenza vaccine. CDR3s include the opening cysteine and the closing phenylalanine or tryptophan. The D gene is left open where the match is weak. Size values are once, few and many counts, or a class for expanded clones, and some rows have none.

V: TRBV16
J: TRBJ2-1
D: -
size: -
DNA: TGTGCCAGCAGCGCCCGGACTTCGAACTACAATGAGCAGTTCTTC
CDR3: CASSARTSNYNEQFF

V: TRBV5-4
J: TRBJ1-1
D: TRBD1
size: many
DNA: TGTGCCAGCAGCTCGGGACAGCTTCGGAACACTGAAGCTTTCTTT
CDR3: CASSSGQLRNTEAFF

V: TRBV15
J: TRBJ1-5
D: -
size: few
DNA: TGTGCCACCAGCAGAGATCTTAGGATTAGCAATCAGCCCCAGCATTTT
CDR3: CATSRDLRISNQPQHF

V: TRBV12-3/TRBV12-4
J: TRBJ1-1
D: -
size: -
DNA: TGTGCCAGCAGTTTGGGCAATGGGGCTTTCTTT
CDR3: CASSLGNGAFF

V: TRBV20-1
J: TRBJ2-5
D: TRBD2
size: few
DNA: TGCAGTGCTAGACCAACTATGGGACTAGCGGGGACGGGTTTGGAGACCCAGTACTTC
CDR3: CSARPTMGLAGTGLETQYF

V: TRBV10-3
J: TRBJ2-2
D: -
size: few
DNA: TGTGCCATCAGTGAGGAGACACCAAACACCGGGGAGCTGTTTTTT
CDR3: CAISEETPNTGELFF

V: TRBV21-1
J: TRBJ1-1
D: -
size: -
DNA: TGTGCCAAGCGAGGGAGGGCTTGGAACCAGCCGAACACTGAAGCTTTCTTT
CDR3: CAKRGRAWNQPNTEAFF

V: TRBV5-1
J: TRBJ1-1
D: -
size: -
DNA: TGCGCCAGCAGCTTGATAACGGGACAGAACACTGAAGCTTTCTTT
CDR3: CASSLITGQNTEAFF

V: TRBV24-1
J: TRBJ2-7
D: -
size: few
DNA: TGTGCCACCAGTGATTTGCGAAACGAGCAGTACTTC
CDR3: CATSDLRNEQYF

V: TRBV30
J: TRBJ1-6
D: TRBD1
size: -
DNA: TGTGCCTGGGCCCACGGGACAGGGGGCCGCTATAATTCACCCCTCCACTTT
CDR3: CAWAHGTGGRYNSPLHF

V: TRBV29-1
J: TRBJ2-5
D: TRBD2
size: -
DNA: TGCAGCGCCGGGGGGGTTCCGACCCAGTACTTC
CDR3: CSAGGVPTQYF

V: TRBV5-5
J: TRBJ1-2
D: -
size: -
DNA: TGTGCCAGCAGCCCTGCGAGCTATGGCTACACCTTC
CDR3: CASSPASYGYTF

V: TRBV12-3/TRBV12-4
J: TRBJ1-4
D: -
size: few
DNA: TGTGCCAGCAGCCGACTGTGGGGGGAGGATTCGGAAAAACTGTTTTTT
CDR3: CASSRLWGEDSEKLFF

V: TRBV5-1
J: TRBJ1-6
D: TRBD1
size: -
DNA: TGCGCCAGCAGCTTGTCCGGGACAGCCTATAATTCACCCCTCCACTTT
CDR3: CASSLSGTAYNSPLHF

V: TRBV29-1
J: TRBJ2-7
D: TRBD1
size: -
DNA: TGCAGCGTTGAATTCCGGGACAGCTACGAGCAGTACTTC
CDR3: CSVEFRDSYEQYF

V: TRBV20-1
J: TRBJ1-2
D: TRBD1
size: few
DNA: TGCAGTGCCGGCGAGACAGGGGAAAACTATGGCTACACCTTC
CDR3: CSAGETGENYGYTF

V: TRBV7-9
J: TRBJ1-5
D: -
size: -
DNA: TGTGCCAGCAGCCTAGGGGTAAGGGGGTCGAATCAGCCCCAGCATTTT
CDR3: CASSLGVRGSNQPQHF

V: TRBV4-1
J: TRBJ1-1
D: TRBD1
size: many
DNA: TGCGCCAGCAGCCAAGATCGACAGGGGGGGGGTACTGAAGCTTTCTTT
CDR3: CASSQDRQGGGTEAFF

V: TRBV27
J: TRBJ2-2
D: -
size: -
DNA: TGTGCCAGCAGTTTATCGCAACCACCTCTACAGGGAGGGGAGCTGTTTTTT
CDR3: CASSLSQPPLQGGELFF

V: TRBV14
J: TRBJ2-1
D: TRBD2
size: few
DNA: TGTGCCAGCGACCCTAGCGGGGCCCCTCGGAATGAGCAGTTCTTC
CDR3: CASDPSGAPRNEQFF

V: TRBV6-1
J: TRBJ2-2
D: TRBD1
size: -
DNA: TGTGCCAGCAGTGAACCCCTCGGACAGGGAGCCACCGGGGAGCTGTTTTTT
CDR3: CASSEPLGQGATGELFF

V: TRBV20-1
J: TRBJ1-2
D: -
size: -
DNA: TGCAGTGCTAGTTTTGCGGGGGCGGGGTATGGCTACACCTTC
CDR3: CSASFAGAGYGYTF

V: TRBV27
J: TRBJ2-5
D: TRBD2
size: many
DNA: TGTGCCAGCATGAGACTAGCGGGAGGAGAGACCCAGTACTTC
CDR3: CASMRLAGGETQYF

V: TRBV7-2
J: TRBJ1-5
D: -
size: few
DNA: TGTGCCAGCAGCTTAGTTTCGGGTTCGGGCCAGCCCCAGCATTTT
CDR3: CASSLVSGSGQPQHF

V: TRBV29-1
J: TRBJ1-1
D: -
size: few
DNA: TGCAGCGTTGAATCGAATTCAAACACTGAAGCTTTCTTT
CDR3: CSVESNSNTEAFF

V: TRBV6-1
J: TRBJ2-1
D: TRBD2
size: -
DNA: TGTGCCAGCAGAGGGACTAGCTCCTACAATGAGCAGTTCTTC
CDR3: CASRGTSSYNEQFF

V: TRBV6-5
J: TRBJ2-3
D: TRBD2
size: -
DNA: TGTGCCAGCAGTTACGAACTGCCAGGGAGGGGCACAGATACGCAGTATTTT
CDR3: CASSYELPGRGTDTQYF

V: TRBV20-1
J: TRBJ1-1
D: TRBD1
size: -
DNA: TGCAGTGCGGACAGGGGAAGGGCTGAAGCTTTCTTT
CDR3: CSADRGRAEAFF

V: TRBV12-3/TRBV12-4
J: TRBJ1-2
D: TRBD1
size: few
DNA: TGTGCCAGCAGTACCCCCGGGACAGGGGGCGTTTCGGGCTACACCTTC
CDR3: CASSTPGTGGVSGYTF

V: TRBV4-1
J: TRBJ1-1
D: -
size: many
DNA: TGCGCCAGCAGCCAACCGGGACCTAGGGGAGTCACTGAAGCTTTCTTT
CDR3: CASSQPGPRGVTEAFF

V: TRBV9
J: TRBJ1-3
D: -
size: few
DNA: TGTGCCAGCAGCGCCTCCAACTCTGGAAACACCATATATTTT
CDR3: CASSASNSGNTIYF

V: TRBV6-1
J: TRBJ2-4
D: -
size: -
DNA: TGTGCCAGCAGTGAAGGACCCCAGGTCACCAACATTCAGTACTTC
CDR3: CASSEGPQVTNIQYF

V: TRBV29-1
J: TRBJ1-1
D: -
size: -
DNA: TGCAGCGTTGAAGATCTCGGACACCTCATGAACACTGAAGCTTTCTTT
CDR3: CSVEDLGHLMNTEAFF

V: TRBV20-1
J: TRBJ1-5
D: -
size: -
DNA: TGCAGTGCTAAGGGACCCAGCAATCAGCCCCAGCATTTT
CDR3: CSAKGPSNQPQHF

V: TRBV28
J: TRBJ1-2
D: -
size: few
DNA: TGTGCCAGCGTAGGCCCACCCTACGGCTATGGCTACACCTTC
CDR3: CASVGPPYGYGYTF

V: TRBV6-2/TRBV6-3
J: TRBJ1-5
D: -
size: many
DNA: TGTGCCAGCAGTCCTAGGCCCTTCCATCCCCTTGGCAATCAGCCCCAGCATTTT
CDR3: CASSPRPFHPLGNQPQHF

V: TRBV3-1
J: TRBJ1-2
D: TRBD1
size: many
DNA: TGTGCCAGCAGCCAGGGACAGGACTATGGCTACACCTTC
CDR3: CASSQGQDYGYTF

V: TRBV3-1
J: TRBJ2-7
D: -
size: once
DNA: TGTGCCAGCAGCCAAGGCAAGGGGGGTTACTACGAGCAGTACTTC
CDR3: CASSQGKGGYYEQYF

V: TRBV5-8
J: TRBJ2-2
D: TRBD1
size: many
DNA: TGTGCCAGCAGCTACCGGGACAGGGGAACCGGGGAGCTGTTTTTT
CDR3: CASSYRDRGTGELFF

V: TRBV20-1
J: TRBJ1-4
D: -
size: -
DNA: TGCAGTGCTAGTTTTGGAGGCGGTGAAAAACTGTTTTTT
CDR3: CSASFGGGEKLFF

V: TRBV20-1
J: TRBJ1-5
D: TRBD1
size: many
DNA: TGCAGTGCTAGAGATGCGGCAGGGGGCTATGGCAATCAGCCCCAGCATTTT
CDR3: CSARDAAGGYGNQPQHF

V: TRBV7-2
J: TRBJ1-2
D: -
size: -
DNA: TGTGCCAGCAGCTCGCGAAAGGCTCCGGGTAGTTATGGCTACACCTTC
CDR3: CASSSRKAPGSYGYTF

V: TRBV20-1
J: TRBJ1-5
D: -
size: -
DNA: TGCAGTGCTAGGAGGGAGGCCAATCAGCCCCAGCATTTT
CDR3: CSARREANQPQHF

V: TRBV7-3
J: TRBJ2-5
D: TRBD2
size: -
DNA: TGTGCCAGCAGCTTATCGTCTTCTCCAGCGGGGGGGCCAACGGTCCAAGAGACCCAGTACTTC
CDR3: CASSLSSSPAGGPTVQETQYF

V: TRBV12-3/TRBV12-4
J: TRBJ1-2
D: -
size: few
DNA: TGTGCCAGCAGTTTGACGGCAGGGGACTATGGCTACACCTTC
CDR3: CASSLTAGDYGYTF

V: TRBV5-1
J: TRBJ1-5
D: TRBD1
size: -
DNA: TGCGCCGGCAGCTTGGGCAGGGGGAACAATCAGCCCCAGCATTTT
CDR3: CAGSLGRGNNQPQHF

V: TRBV19
J: TRBJ1-6
D: TRBD1
size: many
DNA: TGTGCCAGTAGTATAGACTCCGGGACAGATAATTCACCCCTCCACTTT
CDR3: CASSIDSGTDNSPLHF

V: TRBV5-5
J: TRBJ1-5
D: TRBD1
size: -
DNA: TGTGCCAGCAGCCCAGGGGGCCTAAGGGAGCCCCAGCATTTT
CDR3: CASSPGGLREPQHF

V: TRBV7-9
J: TRBJ1-2
D: TRBD1
size: -
DNA: TGTGCCAGCAGCTCTGATAGGACAGGGGCCTCCTATGGCTACACCTTC
CDR3: CASSSDRTGASYGYTF

V: TRBV21-1
J: TRBJ1-6
D: -
size: -
DNA: TGTGCCAGCAGCAAAAAGGACGGTGGGGATATGTATAATTCACCCCTCCACTTT
CDR3: CASSKKDGGDMYNSPLHF

V: TRBV12-3/TRBV12-4
J: TRBJ2-2
D: TRBD1
size: few
DNA: TGTGCCAGCAGAGCAGGGGGCGGCACCGGGGAGCTGTTTTTT
CDR3: CASRAGGGTGELFF